Listed below are T cell receptor beta chains from one sample, sequenced in a study of low-dose radiotherapy and immunotherapy resistance in tumors. A single record per CDR3 protein comes from TCRdb applying MiXCR to the reads. The data hold around 80,000 distinct CDR3 sequences, with 15% to 20% observed a single time. The source was PBMCs, collected before treatment. These receptors originate from a male donor with prostate cancer. CDR3s include the opening cysteine and the closing phenylalanine or tryptophan. Each record gives: CDR3 protein, CDR3 DNA, D gene, clone size, J gene, V gene, CDR3 length. A D gene is named only where the DNA matches it firmly. Clone size is shown for a subset of rows, as once, few, many or a class of expanded clone.

CDR3aa: CATSREGPSYEQYF; CDR3nt: TGTGCCACCAGCAGAGAGGGTCCCTCCTACGAGCAGTACTTC; d_gene: NA; abundance: many; j_gene: TRBJ2-7; v_gene: TRBV15; len: 14
CDR3aa: CASSQDGPSGSQETQYF; CDR3nt: TGTGCCAGCAGCCAAGATGGGCCTAGCGGGAGCCAAGAGACCCAGTACTTC; d_gene: TRBD2; abundance: many; j_gene: TRBJ2-5; v_gene: TRBV4-2; len: 17
CDR3aa: CAISEFGPWEKLFF; CDR3nt: TGTGCCATCAGTGAGTTTGGGCCCTGGGAAAAACTGTTTTTT; d_gene: NA; abundance: many; j_gene: TRBJ1-4; v_gene: TRBV10-3; len: 14
CDR3aa: CASSGEGSTDTQYF; CDR3nt: TGTGCCAGCAGCGGAGAGGGGAGCACAGATACGCAGTATTTT; d_gene: NA; abundance: NA; j_gene: TRBJ2-3; v_gene: TRBV5-3; len: 14
CDR3aa: CASNRPGQANEKLFF; CDR3nt: TGTGCCAGCAATCGCCCGGGACAGGCTAATGAAAAACTGTTTTTT; d_gene: TRBD1; abundance: many; j_gene: TRBJ1-4; v_gene: TRBV25-1; len: 15
CDR3aa: CASSLEAGRLYNEQFF; CDR3nt: TGTGCCAGCAGCTTAGAGGCGGGGAGGCTCTACAATGAGCAGTTCTTC; d_gene: NA; abundance: NA; j_gene: TRBJ2-1; v_gene: TRBV7-2; len: 16
CDR3aa: CASSQGRTSGSSSYNEQFF; CDR3nt: TGTGCCAGCAGTCAAGGGAGGACTAGCGGTTCGAGCTCCTACAATGAGCAGTTCTTC; d_gene: TRBD2; abundance: many; j_gene: TRBJ2-1; v_gene: TRBV6-1; len: 19
CDR3aa: CASSLAPRDTGELFF; CDR3nt: TGCGCCAGCAGCTTGGCGCCCAGGGACACCGGGGAGCTGTTTTTT; d_gene: NA; abundance: medium-sized; j_gene: TRBJ2-2; v_gene: TRBV5-1; len: 15
CDR3aa: CASSAPRTGGDQPQHF; CDR3nt: TGTGCCAGCAGCGCTCCCCGGACAGGGGGCGATCAGCCCCAGCATTTT; d_gene: TRBD1; abundance: many; j_gene: TRBJ1-5; v_gene: TRBV6-1; len: 16
CDR3aa: CASSYSSGITDTQYF; CDR3nt: TGTGCCAGCAGTTACTCGAGTGGTATCACAGATACGCAGTATTTT; d_gene: NA; abundance: many; j_gene: TRBJ2-3; v_gene: TRBV6-8; len: 15
CDR3aa: CASSIVLGRGQPQHF; CDR3nt: TGTGCCAGTAGTATAGTGTTAGGACGGGGTCAGCCCCAGCATTTT; d_gene: NA; abundance: NA; j_gene: TRBJ1-5; v_gene: TRBV19; len: 15
CDR3aa: CASSLVGTGREQYF; CDR3nt: TGTGCCAGCAGCTTGGTGGGGACAGGGCGCGAGCAGTACTTC; d_gene: TRBD1; abundance: NA; j_gene: TRBJ2-7; v_gene: TRBV5-4; len: 14
CDR3aa: CASSTPPGARDTEAFF; CDR3nt: TGTGCCAGCAGTACTCCCCCGGGGGCGCGGGACACTGAAGCTTTCTTT; d_gene: NA; abundance: many; j_gene: TRBJ1-1; v_gene: TRBV12-3/TRBV12-4; len: 16
CDR3aa: CASSLDLPGHTEAFF; CDR3nt: TGTGCCAGCAGCTTAGACTTACCAGGCCACACTGAAGCTTTCTTT; d_gene: NA; abundance: many; j_gene: TRBJ1-1; v_gene: TRBV11-2; len: 15
CDR3aa: CASSFFDLSEAFF; CDR3nt: TGTGCCAGCAGTTTTTTCGACTTATCCGAAGCTTTCTTT; d_gene: NA; abundance: many; j_gene: TRBJ1-1; v_gene: TRBV28; len: 13
CDR3aa: CASSETSGANTGELFF; CDR3nt: TGTGCCAGCAGCGAGACTAGCGGGGCGAACACCGGGGAGCTGTTTTTT; d_gene: TRBD2; abundance: many; j_gene: TRBJ2-2; v_gene: TRBV7-8; len: 16
CDR3aa: CSAPQARLSYEQYF; CDR3nt: TGCAGTGCCCCCCAGGCTCGCTTGTCCTACGAGCAGTACTTC; d_gene: NA; abundance: few; j_gene: TRBJ2-7; v_gene: TRBV20-1; len: 14
CDR3aa: CASSKAGRNSNQPQHF; CDR3nt: TGTGCCAGCAGCAAAGCGGGCAGGAATAGCAATCAGCCCCAGCATTTT; d_gene: NA; abundance: many; j_gene: TRBJ1-5; v_gene: TRBV21-1; len: 16
CDR3aa: CASSRTGLRGTSRLTITDTQYF; CDR3nt: TGTGCCAGCAGCCGAACGGGACTTCGGGGGACCTCGAGGCTTACTATCACAGATACGCAGTATTTT; d_gene: NA; abundance: many; j_gene: TRBJ2-3; v_gene: TRBV7-2; len: 22
CDR3aa: CASSLAPGDRGGYNEQFF; CDR3nt: TGTGCCAGCAGCTTAGCCCCTGGGGACAGGGGGGGCTACAATGAGCAGTTCTTC; d_gene: TRBD1; abundance: many; j_gene: TRBJ2-1; v_gene: TRBV7-9; len: 18
CDR3aa: CASRGDVLSPLHF; CDR3nt: TGTGCCAGCAGGGGGGACGTCCTTTCACCCCTCCACTTT; d_gene: NA; abundance: NA; j_gene: TRBJ1-6; v_gene: TRBV28; len: 13
CDR3aa: CSVEETRTNSYEQYF; CDR3nt: TGCAGCGTTGAGGAGACAAGAACGAACTCCTACGAGCAGTACTTC; d_gene: NA; abundance: many; j_gene: TRBJ2-7; v_gene: TRBV29-1; len: 15
CDR3aa: CSVHLSSYNEQFF; CDR3nt: TGCAGCGTACACCTGAGCTCCTACAATGAGCAGTTCTTC; d_gene: NA; abundance: many; j_gene: TRBJ2-1; v_gene: TRBV29-1; len: 13
CDR3aa: CASRQSGVSYEQYF; CDR3nt: TGTGCCAGCAGGCAGTCGGGGGTTTCCTACGAGCAGTACTTC; d_gene: NA; abundance: many; j_gene: TRBJ2-7; v_gene: TRBV28; len: 14
CDR3aa: CASRDLAGFYEQYF; CDR3nt: TGTGCCAGCAGAGACCTAGCGGGCTTCTACGAGCAGTACTTC; d_gene: TRBD2; abundance: NA; j_gene: TRBJ2-7; v_gene: TRBV6-2/TRBV6-3; len: 14
CDR3aa: CSARPVDLAGGPHEQFF; CDR3nt: TGCAGTGCTAGACCCGTGGATCTAGCGGGGGGGCCACATGAGCAGTTCTTC; d_gene: TRBD2; abundance: many; j_gene: TRBJ2-1; v_gene: TRBV20-1; len: 17
CDR3aa: CATKEDQISYEQYF; CDR3nt: TGTGCCACCAAGGAGGACCAAATATCCTACGAGCAGTACTTC; d_gene: NA; abundance: many; j_gene: TRBJ2-7; v_gene: TRBV6-2/TRBV6-3; len: 14
CDR3aa: CASSLDRDRAYEQYF; CDR3nt: TGCGCCAGCAGCTTGGACCGGGACAGGGCCTACGAGCAGTACTTC; d_gene: TRBD1; abundance: many; j_gene: TRBJ2-7; v_gene: TRBV5-1; len: 15
CDR3aa: CASSLEYGAVRYEKLFF; CDR3nt: TGCGCCAGCAGCTTGGAATACGGGGCAGTCCGATATGAAAAACTGTTTTTT; d_gene: NA; abundance: many; j_gene: TRBJ1-4; v_gene: TRBV5-1; len: 17
CDR3aa: CASSLDRATTDTQYF; CDR3nt: TGCGCCAGCAGCTTGGACAGGGCAACCACAGATACGCAGTATTTT; d_gene: NA; abundance: NA; j_gene: TRBJ2-3; v_gene: TRBV5-1; len: 15
CDR3aa: CASSQVFVPTSGGAGHNEQFF; CDR3nt: TGCGCCAGCAGCCAAGTATTTGTGCCGACTAGCGGGGGGGCTGGTCACAATGAGCAGTTCTTC; d_gene: TRBD2; abundance: many; j_gene: TRBJ2-1; v_gene: TRBV4-1; len: 21
CDR3aa: CASSQDRRDGTEAFF; CDR3nt: TGTGCCAGCAGCCAAGATCGCAGGGACGGGACTGAAGCTTTCTTT; d_gene: NA; abundance: many; j_gene: TRBJ1-1; v_gene: TRBV4-2; len: 15
CDR3aa: CASSQDVGGTKQYF; CDR3nt: TGCGCCAGCAGCCAAGATGTGGGCGGGACTAAGCAGTATTTT; d_gene: TRBD2; abundance: many; j_gene: TRBJ2-3; v_gene: TRBV4-3; len: 14
CDR3aa: CASRNLGRHMNTEAFF; CDR3nt: TGTGCCAGCAGAAATTTAGGGAGACACATGAACACTGAAGCTTTCTTT; d_gene: NA; abundance: many; j_gene: TRBJ1-1; v_gene: TRBV21-1; len: 16
CDR3aa: CATSDGFLAKNIQYF; CDR3nt: TGTGCCACCAGTGATGGGTTCCTTGCCAAAAACATTCAGTACTTC; d_gene: NA; abundance: many; j_gene: TRBJ2-4; v_gene: TRBV24-1; len: 15
CDR3aa: CASSLAGTGKTEAFF; CDR3nt: TGTGCCAGCAGCTTAGCCGGGACAGGGAAGACTGAAGCTTTCTTT; d_gene: TRBD1; abundance: many; j_gene: TRBJ1-1; v_gene: TRBV7-9; len: 15
CDR3aa: CAWSKNIGEKLFF; CDR3nt: TGTGCCTGGAGTAAAAATATCGGTGAAAAACTGTTTTTT; d_gene: NA; abundance: once; j_gene: TRBJ1-4; v_gene: TRBV30; len: 13
CDR3aa: CASSPGDRGHNTEAFF; CDR3nt: TGCGCCAGCAGCCCCGGGGACAGGGGGCATAACACTGAAGCTTTCTTT; d_gene: TRBD1; abundance: many; j_gene: TRBJ1-1; v_gene: TRBV5-1; len: 16
CDR3aa: CSVENRGNAEAFF; CDR3nt: TGCAGCGTTGAAAATAGGGGAAACGCTGAAGCTTTCTTT; d_gene: NA; abundance: many; j_gene: TRBJ1-1; v_gene: TRBV29-1; len: 13
CDR3aa: CASSLGLTVYNEQFF; CDR3nt: TGCGCCAGCAGCTTGGGACTAACGGTCTACAATGAGCAGTTCTTC; d_gene: NA; abundance: many; j_gene: TRBJ2-1; v_gene: TRBV5-1; len: 15
CDR3aa: CASSNWGGAVNTEAFF; CDR3nt: TGTGCCAGCAGCAATTGGGGGGGCGCGGTGAACACTGAAGCTTTCTTT; d_gene: NA; abundance: NA; j_gene: TRBJ1-1; v_gene: TRBV27; len: 16
CDR3aa: CSARGQGRLGEQYF; CDR3nt: TGCAGTGCTAGAGGACAGGGACGTCTCGGCGAGCAGTACTTC; d_gene: TRBD1; abundance: NA; j_gene: TRBJ2-7; v_gene: TRBV20-1; len: 14
CDR3aa: CSAKLRETQYF; CDR3nt: TGCAGTGCCAAGCTAAGGGAGACCCAGTACTTC; d_gene: NA; abundance: many; j_gene: TRBJ2-5; v_gene: TRBV20-1; len: 11
CDR3aa: CASSGRYEQYF; CDR3nt: TGTGCCAGCAGTGGACGCTACGAGCAGTACTTC; d_gene: NA; abundance: many; j_gene: TRBJ2-7; v_gene: TRBV28; len: 11
CDR3aa: CASSIGGQTIQETQYF; CDR3nt: TGTGCCAGTAGTATCGGCGGACAGACTATACAAGAGACCCAGTACTTC; d_gene: NA; abundance: many; j_gene: TRBJ2-5; v_gene: TRBV19; len: 16
CDR3aa: CASSLTDYEQYF; CDR3nt: TGTGCCAGCAGCTTAACCGACTACGAGCAGTACTTC; d_gene: NA; abundance: many; j_gene: TRBJ2-7; v_gene: TRBV11-2; len: 12
CDR3aa: CASRPGSGVEKLFF; CDR3nt: TGTGCCAGCAGACCCGGATCAGGAGTTGAAAAACTGTTTTTT; d_gene: NA; abundance: few; j_gene: TRBJ1-4; v_gene: TRBV28; len: 14
CDR3aa: CASSQDARGGGETQYF; CDR3nt: TGCGCCAGCAGCCAGGACGCCCGGGGCGGGGGGGAGACCCAGTACTTC; d_gene: TRBD2; abundance: many; j_gene: TRBJ2-5; v_gene: TRBV4-1; len: 16
CDR3aa: CVSSLDGDVGGGYTF; CDR3nt: TGTGTCAGCAGCTTAGATGGGGACGTGGGGGGGGGCTACACCTTC; d_gene: NA; abundance: NA; j_gene: TRBJ1-2; v_gene: TRBV7-3; len: 15
CDR3aa: CASSMETSGGAYEQYF; CDR3nt: TGTGCCAGTAGTATGGAGACTAGCGGGGGGGCCTACGAGCAGTACTTC; d_gene: TRBD2; abundance: NA; j_gene: TRBJ2-7; v_gene: TRBV19; len: 16
CDR3aa: CASSPGLAATSTDTQYF; CDR3nt: TGCGCCAGCAGCCCAGGACTAGCTGCTACTAGCACAGATACGCAGTATTTT; d_gene: TRBD2; abundance: many; j_gene: TRBJ2-3; v_gene: TRBV5-1; len: 17
CDR3aa: CASSQDGRSGANVLTF; CDR3nt: TGTGCCAGCAGCCAGGACGGGAGGTCGGGGGCCAACGTCCTGACTTTC; d_gene: TRBD2; abundance: many; j_gene: TRBJ2-6; v_gene: TRBV12-3/TRBV12-4; len: 16
CDR3aa: CASSPGTHTHSEAFF; CDR3nt: TGTGCCAGCTCACCAGGGACACACACTCATTCTGAAGCTTTCTTT; d_gene: NA; abundance: many; j_gene: TRBJ1-1; v_gene: TRBV18; len: 15
CDR3aa: CASSQDPPVLAGNSYNEQFF; CDR3nt: TGCGCCAGCAGCCAAGATCCCCCTGTGTTGGCGGGGAACTCCTACAATGAGCAGTTCTTC; d_gene: NA; abundance: many; j_gene: TRBJ2-1; v_gene: TRBV4-3; len: 20
CDR3aa: CASKRTPGQGNTGELFF; CDR3nt: TGTGCCAGCAAACGGACTCCGGGACAGGGGAACACCGGGGAGCTGTTTTTT; d_gene: TRBD1; abundance: many; j_gene: TRBJ2-2; v_gene: TRBV27; len: 17
CDR3aa: CSARDVQGANSYEQYF; CDR3nt: TGCAGTGCTAGAGACGTTCAGGGAGCTAACTCCTACGAGCAGTACTTC; d_gene: NA; abundance: many; j_gene: TRBJ2-7; v_gene: TRBV20-1; len: 16